This TCR beta chain is drawn from a study of blood T cell repertoires in COVID-19. Study summary: The United States, Italy and Spain were the sources of the acute and convalescent COVID-19 samples. From T cells, B-cell-depleted T cells, or PBMCs came the material, which was cDNA or gDNA.

V lost 4 bases to trimming and J lost 8 bases, with 8 bases between them. This CDR3 is built from 11 residues. Germline lookup yields CDR1 SNHLY and CDR2 FYNNEI. As processed by the authors: Estimation of nucleated cell counts relied on the amplification of reference gene primers. The method was immunoSEQ multiplex PCR; TCRdb's version includes in-frame clones alone and lacks a portion of them. The V and J calls and clone size were taken over from that table, and D and trimming were inferred from the DNA. This table has approximately 100,000 clones, 65% to 75% appearing once. The TCR comes from a man older than 75 with acute or convalescent COVID-19. The chain is built from TRBV2 and TRBJ1-1; D possibly corresponds to TRBD1 (5 bases). The sample consisted of peripheral blood. The CDR3 DNA reads TGTGCCAGCAGTGGGGGACTCGAAGCTTTCTTT. The encoded protein is CASSGGLEAFF.